The 25 T cell receptor beta chains below were found in one sample sequenced in a study of beta chain features in type 1 diabetes. Notes on the study in general: In every one of the four CD4+ subsets, TCRB CDR3s were moderately but significantly shorter in Type 1 diabetes patients.

No antigen has been assigned to these receptors. cDNA synthesis used the whole RNA isolate, giving expressed TCRB sequences. Assay: immunoSEQ multiplex PCR; the TCRdb copy retains only in-frame clones and omits some. The table shows a few hundred thousand clones, with approximately 16% occurring only once. The sequenced sample was naive CD4+ T cells from blood. These receptors were collected from a man younger than 45 with type 1 diabetes.

The gene calls are TRBV7-2 and TRBJ2-7, with 10 bases fitting TRBD2. Germline trimming cut 4 bases from V and 5 bases from J; bases unmatched to any gene: 14. This CDR3 has 17 amino acids. CDR1 and CDR2 (germline): SGHTA, FQGNSA. The CDR3 DNA follows: TGTGCCAGCAGCTCCCCCAGGGGGGCTAGCGGGAGCCACGAGCAGTACTTC. Its translation: CASSSPRGASGSHEQYF.

This clone came up a few times. The V gene is TRBV21-1, the J gene TRBJ1-2; TRBD1 was called by the table and not checked on the DNA. TRBV21-1 is assigned pseudogene status. This CDR3 region has 16 residues. The CDR3 loop reads CASTQTGTGANYGYTF. For the CDR3, the DNA is TGTGCCAGCACCCAAACCGGGACAGGAGCTAACTATGGCTACACCTTC.

This clone was recorded a few times. The CDR3 loop is CAWSGPHVAAGTEAFF. The CDR3 coding sequence is TGTGCCTGGAGTGGACCACATGTGGCAGCTGGCACTGAAGCTTTCTTT. The rearrangement uses TRBV30 and TRBJ1-1; D is unclear. Germline CDR1 reads GTSNPN; CDR2 reads SVGIG (reference sequence). The V end was cut by 1 base, the J end by 4 bases, with 19 bases between. The CDR3 spans 16 residues.

A word on this clone: Other DNA sequences in the sample encode the same CDR3. The genes are TRBV29-1 and TRBJ2-7; TRBD2 matches 9 bases. The CDR3 is 12 residues long. CDR1 is SQVTM and CDR2 is ANQGSEA in the germline V gene. V dropped 3 bases and J dropped 5; count of bases not matched to a gene: 2. CDR3 sequence: CSVDGTSNEQYF. CDR3 nucleotides: TGCAGCGTTGACGGGACTAGCAACGAGCAGTACTTC.

This clone appeared a few times. This chain uses TRBV9 with TRBJ2-1; D is ambiguous. Germline V gene lookup returns CDR1 SGDLS and CDR2 YYNGEE. The CDR3 loop spans 15 amino acids. The V end was cut by 0 bases, the J end by 0 bases, with 7 bases between. For the CDR3, the DNA is TGTGCCAGCAGCGTAGAAGGAGCCTCCTACAATGAGCAGTTCTTC. Translation: CASSVEGASYNEQFF.

The chain employs TRBV7-3 and TRBJ1-1, with unresolved D. V lost 3 bases, J lost 1 base, and 6 bases lay in between. The CDR3 is 13 amino acids. In germline, CDR1 is SGHTA, CDR2 FQGTGA. As DNA, the CDR3 is TGTGCCAGCAGCTTCGGAGGGAACACTGAAGCTTTCTTT. It is translated as CASSFGGNTEAFF.

About this clone itself: At one boundary the junction diverges from the germline segment, which might be a read error. The V gene is TRBV30, the J gene TRBJ1-2; D possibly corresponds to TRBD1 (6 bases). This CDR3 spans 11 amino acids. The germline V gene has CDR1 GTSNPN and CDR2 SVGIG (reference sequence). CDR3 in DNA: TGTGCCTGGAGTCCACAGGGATCTACCTCCTTC. Protein sequence: CAWSPQGSTSF.

The V and J genes are TRBV29-1 and TRBJ2-5; TRBD2 agrees at 7 bases. V trimming: 6 bases; J trimming: 4 bases; junction bases outside the gene matches: 5. Germline V gene lookup returns CDR1 SQVTM and CDR2 ANQGSEA. This CDR3 is 12 amino acids long. The CDR3 region has the DNA TGCAGCGTAACGACTAGCAGAGAGACCCAGTACTTC. This gives the protein CSVTTSRETQYF.

This clone occurred a few times. This chain uses TRBV18 with TRBJ2-1; 8 nucleotides line up with TRBD1. The CDR3 is 14 residues long. CDR1 and CDR2 (germline): KGHSH, LQKENI. V lost 6 bases to trimming and J lost 5 bases; unmatched junction nucleotides: 6. The DNA for the CDR3 is TGTGCCAGCTCCACAGGGGGGTTTAACAATGAGCAGTTCTTC. It yields the protein CASSTGGFNNEQFF.

With regard to this clone: The sample has other DNA sequences that encode this CDR3 too. The CDR3 loop reads CASSLQETQYF. DNA of the CDR3: TGTGCCAGCAGCCTACAAGAGACCCAGTACTTC. V gene TRBV7-2 combines with J gene TRBJ2-5; D is unresolved. Trimming removed 5 bases from V and 2 bases from J, with 3 bases in between. The CDR3 is made up of 11 amino acids. Germline V lookup: CDR1 SGHTA, CDR2 FQGNSA.

The V call is TRBV14, the J call TRBJ1-4; the D is unclear. CDR3 size: 12 residues. Germline V gene sequence: CDR1 SGHDN, CDR2 FVKESK. V was shortened by 0 bases and J by 7 bases, with 3 bases between the two germline ends. CDR3: CASSQEGEKLFF. The CDR3 DNA is TGTGCCAGCAGCCAAGAGGGTGAAAAACTGTTTTTT.

This clone was counted a few times. The gene calls are TRBV25-1 and TRBJ2-5; the match to TRBD2 covers 14 bases. V was clipped by 4 bases and J by 0 bases; unmatched bases: 7. The germline gives CDR1 MGHDK, CDR2 SYGVNS. The CDR3 spans 18 residues. The CDR3 reads CASSAAGLAGVYQETQYF. The CDR3, as DNA: TGTGCCAGCAGTGCCGCGGGACTAGCGGGGGTATACCAAGAGACCCAGTACTTC.

V gene TRBV2 combines with J gene TRBJ2-1; 9 bases match TRBD1. Germline CDR1 SNHLY, CDR2 FYNNEI. V lost 7 bases, J lost 6 bases, and 10 bases stayed unmatched. CDR3 length: 15 amino acids. In DNA form, the CDR3 reads TGTGCCAGCACCCCTTCCGGGACAGGGCGCAATGAGCAGTTCTTC. Encoded protein: CASTPSGTGRNEQFF.

A few counts support this clone. The rearrangement links TRBV5-1 to TRBJ2-5; no clear D. The CDR3 length is 13 residues. The germline V gene encodes CDR1 SGHRS and CDR2 YFSETQ. Trimming pared 3 bases from V and 2 bases from J, leaving 8 bases between. The CDR3 nucleotides read TGCGCCAGCAGCTACGGGTTTCAAGAGACCCAGTACTTC. This translates into CASSYGFQETQYF. The variable domain in full, with the rest retrieved from reference TRBV5-1 and TRBJ2-5, is KAGVTQTPRYLIKTRGQQVTLSCSPISGHRSVSWYQQTPGQGLQFLFEYFSETQRNKGNFPGRFSGRQFSNSRSEMNVSTLELGDSALYLCASSYGFQETQYFGPGTRLLVL.

This clone showed up just a few times. The V and J genes are TRBV27 and TRBJ2-1, with 7 bases identical to TRBD2. This CDR3 is built from 15 residues. Trimming cost V 8 bases and J 7 bases; bases outside gene matches: 14. Looked up from germline, CDR1 is MNHEY and CDR2 is SMNVEV (reference sequence). The CDR3 DNA is TGTGCCAGCGGGCCTCGAGGCGGGGGTATGAATGAGCAGTTCTTC. It yields the protein CASGPRGGGMNEQFF.

The V and J genes are TRBV6-5 and TRBJ2-5, with D possibly being TRBD2 (5 bases). V was pared by 6 bases and J by 4 bases, with 12 bases between. CDR3 length: 13 amino acids. Germline V lookup: CDR1 MNHEY, CDR2 SVGAGI. This chain's CDR3 is CASRLGSGETQYF. CDR3 nucleotides: TGTGCCAGCAGGTTGGGAAGCGGAGAGACCCAGTACTTC.

The J gene is TRBJ2-1, the V gene TRBV9, with 12 bases that match TRBD2. The CDR3 contains 14 residues. Unmatched junction bases numbered 4, after V lost 3 bases and J lost 9 bases. Germline V gene lookup returns CDR1 SGDLS and CDR2 YYNGEE. The CDR3 DNA follows: TGTGCCAGCAGCGACCGACTAGCGGGAGTTGAGCAGTTCTTC. Encoded protein: CASSDRLAGVEQFF.

This clone has more than one count but fewer than ten. The chain carries TRBV29-1 and TRBJ2-5; D is perhaps TRBD2 (6 bases). The CDR3 is 13 amino acids. Trimming cost V 3 bases and J 2 bases, with 10 bases left between them. In germline, CDR1 is SQVTM, CDR2 ANQGSEA. The CDR3: CSVEGGIQETQYF. The CDR3 nucleotides read TGCAGCGTTGAGGGAGGTATTCAAGAGACCCAGTACTTC.

V is TRBV29-1 and J is TRBJ1-2; 7 bases agree with TRBD1. V trimming: 1 base; J trimming: 5 bases; junction bases outside the gene matches: 4. This CDR3 spans 13 amino acids. The germline gives CDR1 SQVTM, CDR2 ANQGSEA. CDR3 DNA sequence: TGCAGCGTTGAAGTTCGGACAGGATATGGCTACACCTTC. Translation: CSVEVRTGYGYTF.

This clone was seen a handful of times. This CDR3 is CAWSLSILFF. The CDR3 DNA reads TGTGCCTGGAGTCTTTCGATATTGTTCTTC. The J gene is TRBJ2-1, the V gene TRBV30; D is undetermined. CDR3 length: 10 residues. Trimming stripped 2 bases from V and 15 bases from J, with 11 bases between. The germline V gene encodes CDR1 GTSNPN and CDR2 SVGIG (reference sequence).

The rearrangement uses TRBV29-1 and TRBJ2-3; 8 bases fit TRBD2. There are 14 residues in the CDR3. Trimming took 6 bases from V and 6 from J; bases not matched to a gene: 11. Germline CDR1 and CDR2: SQVTM and ANQGSEA. CDR3 sequence: CSVGRAGGPDTQYF. As DNA, the CDR3 is TGCAGCGTGGGGAGGGCGGGAGGCCCCGATACGCAGTATTTT.

The V gene is TRBV30, the J gene TRBJ1-2; D is unclear. Germline CDR1 GTSNPN, CDR2 SVGIG (reference sequence). Between the trimmed V and J ends, which lost 3 bases and 8 bases, there was a span of 13 bases. The CDR3 runs to 12 residues. CDR3 in DNA: TGTGCCTGGAGCGTCGCGGAGGCAGGCTACACCTTC. Translating it yields CAWSVAEAGYTF.

This clone was observed a handful of times. CDR3 nucleotides: TGTGCCAGCTCACCACCGTCTGTCAATGAGCAGTTCTTC. Protein sequence: CASSPPSVNEQFF. The chain employs TRBV18 and TRBJ2-1; D is ambiguous. V was clipped by 0 bases and J by 6 bases, with 6 bases between them. From germline, CDR1 is KGHSH and CDR2 LQKENI. The CDR3 has 13 amino acids. Using reference TRBV18 and TRBJ2-1 for the parts outside the CDR3, the full variable domain is NAGVMQNPRHLVRRRGQEARLRCSPMKGHSHVYWYRQLPEEGLKFMVYLQKENIIDESGMPKERFSAEFPKEGPSILRIQQVVRGDSAAYFCASSPPSVNEQFFGPGTRLTVL.

The chain couples TRBV4-1 to TRBJ2-4; 9 bases fit TRBD2. In germline, CDR1 is MGHRA, CDR2 YSYEKL. The junction had 13 bases not matched to a gene; V was cut back by 2 bases and J by 2 bases. The CDR3 sequence is 19 residues long. CDR3 sequence: CASSQPLRGGRGSKNIQYF. The CDR3 DNA reads as TGCGCCAGCAGCCAACCCCTGAGGGGCGGGAGGGGGTCCAAAAACATTCAGTACTTC.

The chain joins TRBV30 to TRBJ2-7, with D hard to call. This CDR3 is built from 12 residues. The germline V gene has CDR1 GTSNPN and CDR2 SVGIG (reference sequence). V shed 3 bases and J shed 2 bases, with 8 bases lying between them. The CDR3 here is CAWSPGPYEQYF. CDR3 in DNA: TGTGCCTGGAGCCCAGGCCCCTACGAGCAGTACTTC. Filled out from reference TRBV30 and TRBJ2-7, the complete variable domain reads SQTIHQWPATLVQPVGSPLSLECTVEGTSNPNLYWYRQAAGRGLQLLFYSVGIGQISSEVPQNLSASRPQDRQFILSSKKLLLSDSGFYLCAWSPGPYEQYFGPGTRLTVT.